This entry concerns a single T cell receptor (beta chain). Other DNA sequences in the same sample also yield this CDR3. This sample stems from a study of blood T cell repertoires in COVID-19. The wider study: From the United States, Italy and Spain came samples of acute and convalescent COVID-19.

Those enrolled, adults aged roughly 18 to 100 years, came from about 24 US areas. The V end lost 0 bases, the J end lost 4 bases, and 8 bases lay between the germline ends. CDR1 is SGHRS, CDR2 YFSETQ, per germline. The CDR3 runs 14 residues. As originally analysed: Estimated nucleated cell counts came from reference gene primer amplification. Sequencing was performed with immunoSEQ multiplex PCR; in TCRdb, only in-frame clones are kept and a portion is missing. V, J and clone size are taken as reported in that table, and D and trimming were inferred from the DNA itself. The profile shows 150,000 to 200,000 clones, 82% of them singletons.

This sequence joins TRBV5-1 and TRBJ1-5; TRBD1 is a possible D gene (5 bases). The sequenced sample was PBMCs or T cells enriched from blood (not recorded which). This clonotype was obtained from a woman aged 55-70 years with acute COVID-19. The CDR3 region is CASSLGQSNQPQHF. The CDR3 DNA is TGCGCCAGCAGCTTGGGACAGTCTAATCAGCCCCAGCATTTT.